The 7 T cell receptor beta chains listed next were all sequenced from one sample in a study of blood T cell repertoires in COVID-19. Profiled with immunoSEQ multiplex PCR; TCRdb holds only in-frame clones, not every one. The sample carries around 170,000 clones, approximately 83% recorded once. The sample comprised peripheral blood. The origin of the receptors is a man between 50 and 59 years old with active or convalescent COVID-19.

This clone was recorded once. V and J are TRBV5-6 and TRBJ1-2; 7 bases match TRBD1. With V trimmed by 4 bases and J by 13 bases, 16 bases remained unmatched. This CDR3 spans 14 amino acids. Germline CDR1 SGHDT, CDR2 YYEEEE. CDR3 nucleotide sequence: TGTGCCAGCAGCCTAAACCGGGACAGAGGGGCGGCCACCTTC. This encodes CASSLNRDRGAATF.

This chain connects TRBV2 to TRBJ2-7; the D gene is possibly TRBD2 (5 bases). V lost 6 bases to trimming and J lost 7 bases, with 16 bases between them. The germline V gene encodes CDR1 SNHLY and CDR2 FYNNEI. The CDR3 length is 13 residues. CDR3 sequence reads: CASRVTVTGEQYF. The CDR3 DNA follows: TGTGCCAGCAGGGTTACAGTTACGGGAGAGCAGTACTTC.

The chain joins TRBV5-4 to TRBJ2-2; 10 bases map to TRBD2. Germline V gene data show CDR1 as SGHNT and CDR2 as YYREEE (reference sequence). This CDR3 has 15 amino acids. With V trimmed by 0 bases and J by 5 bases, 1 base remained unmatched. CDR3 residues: CASSLGSGGTGELFF. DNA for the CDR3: TGTGCCAGCAGCTTGGGTAGCGGGGGGACCGGGGAGCTGTTTTTT.

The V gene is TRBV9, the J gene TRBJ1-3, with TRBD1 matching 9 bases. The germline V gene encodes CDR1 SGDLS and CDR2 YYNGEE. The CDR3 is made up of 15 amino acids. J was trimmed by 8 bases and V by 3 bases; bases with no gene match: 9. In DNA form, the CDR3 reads TGTGCCAGCAGCGGGGAGAGGGACAGGGCGGACACCATATATTTT. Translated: CASSGERDRADTIYF. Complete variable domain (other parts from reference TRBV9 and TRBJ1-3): DSGVTQTPKHLITATGQRVTLRCSPRSGDLSVYWYQQSLDQGLQFLIQYYNGEERAKGNILERFSAQQFPDLHSELNLSSLELGDSALYFCASSGERDRADTIYFGEGSWLTVV.

In nucleotides, the CDR3 is TGCAGCGTTGATGACAGACCAACTAATGAAAAACTGTTTTTT. Translating gives CSVDDRPTNEKLFF. The chain is built from TRBV29-1 and TRBJ1-4; TRBD1 is a possible D gene (5 bases). The V end lost 3 bases, the J end lost 0 bases, and 8 bases lay between the germline ends. The CDR3 is 14 amino acids. Germline CDR1 reads SQVTM; CDR2 reads ANQGSEA.

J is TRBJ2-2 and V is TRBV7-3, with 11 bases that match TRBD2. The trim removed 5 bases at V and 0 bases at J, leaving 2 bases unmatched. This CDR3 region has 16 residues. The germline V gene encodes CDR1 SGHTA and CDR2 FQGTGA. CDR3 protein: CASSELAGANTGELFF. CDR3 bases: TGTGCCAGCAGCGAACTAGCGGGGGCGAACACCGGGGAGCTGTTTTTT.

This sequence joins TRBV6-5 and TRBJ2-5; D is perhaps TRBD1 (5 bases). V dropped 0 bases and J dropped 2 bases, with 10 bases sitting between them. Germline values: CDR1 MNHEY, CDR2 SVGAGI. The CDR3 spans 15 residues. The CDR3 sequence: CASSYSKGKQETQYF. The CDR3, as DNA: TGTGCCAGCAGTTACTCAAAGGGGAAGCAAGAGACCCAGTACTTC.